This T cell receptor (beta chain) derives from a study of T-cell memory formation after mild COVID-19. About the study: TCR clusters were mostly confined to one donor each.

Study observations and caveats: Pre-infection memory carried some responding clones, suggesting that cross-reactive memory joined.

About this clonotype itself: Antigen unknown.

CDR3 size: 18 residues. The junction had 4 bases not matched to a gene; V was cut back by 1 base and J by 1 base. The germline CDR1 and CDR2 sequences are LGHNA and YNFKEQ. TCRdb passed the 5' RACE reads through MiXCR, listing each CDR3 protein once. The data contain about half a million distinct CDR3 sequences, roughly 20% of them singletons. The rearrangement uses TRBV4-2 and TRBJ2-5; 15 bases are shared with TRBD2. The clonotype was recovered from an adult woman who had mild COVID-19 (a few samples of this study predate the infection). Cell type and time point are not known. What was sequenced was PBMCs or a T cell subset sorted from them (not recorded which). The CDR3 protein is CASSQGGLAGGLQETQYF. Here the CDR3 DNA reads TGTGCCAGCAGCCAAGGGGGACTAGCGGGAGGTCTCCAAGAGACCCAGTACTTC.